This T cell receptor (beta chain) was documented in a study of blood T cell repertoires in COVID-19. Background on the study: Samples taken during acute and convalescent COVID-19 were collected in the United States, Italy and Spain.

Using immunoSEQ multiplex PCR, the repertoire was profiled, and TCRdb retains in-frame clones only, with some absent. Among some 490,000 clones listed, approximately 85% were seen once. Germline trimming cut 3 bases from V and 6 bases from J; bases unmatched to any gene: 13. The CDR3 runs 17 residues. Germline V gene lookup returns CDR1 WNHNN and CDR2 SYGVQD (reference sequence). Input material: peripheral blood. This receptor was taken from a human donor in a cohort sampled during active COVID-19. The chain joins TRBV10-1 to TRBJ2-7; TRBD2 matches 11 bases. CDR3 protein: CASSDQLGLAGSPEQYF. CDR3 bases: TGCGCCAGCAGTGATCAACTCGGACTAGCGGGTTCACCCGAGCAGTACTTC.